One sample yielded the 7 T cell receptor beta chains listed below, sequenced in a study of shared clonotypes between healthy human individuals. Assay used: immunoSEQ multiplex PCR; TCRdb lists only in-frame clones, some missing. The sample includes about 2.5 million clones, under 95% seen only once; the top ten take 0.37%. The specimen sequenced was naive CD4+ T cells from PBMCs. Subset of the sample: CD45RA+ positively selected. The source of these receptors is a man aged 18 to 35 in good health. Some clones in this sample may be carry-over from other donors' samples.

About this clone itself: The sample holds other DNA sequences that translate to the same CDR3. The chain combines TRBV6-6 with TRBJ2-7, with a tentative D call TRBD1 (5 bases). V shed 0 bases and J shed 0 bases, with 6 bases lying between them. The CDR3 loop spans 14 amino acids. From germline, CDR1 is MNHNY and CDR2 SVGAGI (reference sequence). The CDR3 reads CASSYSTASYEQYF. The CDR3 coding sequence is TGTGCCAGCAGTTACTCGACAGCCTCCTACGAGCAGTACTTC.

The chain links TRBV5-1 to TRBJ2-2, with 7 bases fitting TRBD1. The V and J ends lost 1 base and 0 bases, in that order; junction bases with no gene match: 9. CDR3 length: 18 residues. CDR1 is SGHRS, CDR2 YFSETQ, per germline. CDR3 coding DNA: TGCGCCAGCAGCTTGTATAGGGGGCCCACTACGAACACCGGGGAGCTGTTTTTT. Amino acid sequence: CASSLYRGPTTNTGELFF.

The chain combines TRBV19 with TRBJ2-7; TRBD1 matches at 7 bases. Germline V gene lookup returns CDR1 LNHDA and CDR2 SQIVND (reference sequence). This CDR3 is built from 14 residues. With V trimmed by 2 bases and J by 2 bases, 3 bases remained unmatched. Here the CDR3 reads CASSILQGPYEQYF. The CDR3 bases are TGTGCCAGTAGTATACTACAGGGGCCCTACGAGCAGTACTTC.

The V and J genes are TRBV5-4 and TRBJ2-5; D is tentatively TRBD1 or TRBD2 (5 bases each). CDR3 length equals 13 residues. Trimming shortened V by 8 bases and J by 0 bases, and 11 bases separated the two germline ends. Germline CDR1 and CDR2: SGHNT and YYREEE (reference sequence). The CDR3 loop is CASSPGHQETQYF. CDR3 DNA: TGTGCCAGTTCGCCGGGACACCAAGAGACCCAGTACTTC.

The chain links TRBV13 to TRBJ1-3; D is uncertain. V was shortened by 5 bases and J by 4 bases, with 6 bases between the two germline ends. This CDR3 has 12 residues. The germline gives CDR1 PRHDT, CDR2 FYEKMQ (reference sequence). The CDR3 reads CASSRSGNTIYF. The CDR3 DNA follows: TGTGCCAGCAGCCGAAGCGGAAACACCATATATTTT.

This chain uses TRBV4-1 with TRBJ2-7, with a weak D call TRBD1 (7 bases). CDR3 size: 15 residues. The V end was cut by 4 bases, the J end by 4 bases, with 17 bases between. Germline assignment: CDR1 MGHRA and CDR2 YSYEKL. The CDR3 here is CASSRGRTGPYEQYF. In DNA, the CDR3 is TGCGCCAGCAGCCGGGGGAGGACAGGCCCTTACGAGCAGTACTTC.

The chain couples TRBV29-1 to TRBJ2-1; D remains unclear. Trimming stripped 2 bases from V and 7 bases from J, with 12 bases between. This CDR3 comprises 13 residues. The germline CDR1 and CDR2 sequences are SQVTM and ANQGSEA. CDR3 residues: CSVERTNRNEQFF. The CDR3 DNA reads TGCAGCGTTGAAAGAACCAATCGGAATGAGCAGTTCTTC.